The source of this TCR beta chain is a study of CD8 T cells in Susac syndrome. The V end was cut by 4 bases, the J end by 13 bases, with 13 bases between. CDR3 size: 11 residues. Germline assignment: CDR1 SEHNR and CDR2 FQNEAQ (reference sequence). An amount of RNA that ranged from about 0.45 to 1 ug was reverse transcribed with random hexamers. One entry per CDR3 protein, called by TCRdb with MiXCR from the immunoSEQ multiplex PCR reads. Here the sample spans just under 150,000 distinct CDR3 sequences, approximately 94% being singletons. The clonotype was recovered from a human donor in good health. The chain recombines TRBV7-9 with TRBJ1-1, with D hard to call. Sequencing was carried out using CD4+ T cells from PBMCs. The CDR3 coding sequence is TGTGCCAGCAGCTCAGCCATACAAGTTTTCTTT. Translating it yields CASSSAIQVFF.